The 27 T cell receptor beta chains below all came from one sample that was sequenced in a study of T cells in Graves' hyperthyroidism and ophthalmopathy (dated by TCRdb to about 2019). The library was obtained by multiplex PCR. Instrument on record: Illumina HiSeq 2000. The TCR beta CDR3 regions were amplified from the RNA transcripts. The first round of RT-PCR for the TCR CDR3 was performed with the HTBI primer set and the Qiagen OneStep RT-PCR kit. TCRdb ran its own pipeline on the public reads, namely fastp trimming at Q25 and MiXCR clone calling, and kept in-frame beta chains. Identical CDR3 proteins give one entry, which carries the most common genes and DNA. For this sample there are a few hundred thousand distinct CDR3 sequences; about a sixth appear just once. Less than 9.5% of the sample goes to the ten largest clones. The sequenced material came from blood. Receptors were obtained from a woman between 25 and 40 years old with Graves' hyperthyroidism.

The sample holds many counts of this clonotype. The rearrangement uses TRBV6-1 and TRBJ2-2; 10 positions agree with TRBD2. Germline V gives CDR1 MNHNS, CDR2 SASEGT. Trimming cost V 9 bases and J 7 bases; bases outside gene matches: 14. The CDR3 contains 16 residues. The CDR3 DNA follows: TGTGCCAGTAGCCTTAGGACTAGCGGCACATTCGGGGAGCTGTTTTTT. Its protein is CASSLRTSGTFGELFF.

In its sample, this clonotype was seen many times. CDR3 sequence (DNA): TGCAGTGCCGCGGGGACAGGGGGTGGATACGAGCAGTACTTC. Amino acids: CSAAGTGGGYEQYF. The V call is TRBV20-1, the J call TRBJ2-7; the match to TRBD1 covers 11 bases. Germline V gene data show CDR1 as DFQATT and CDR2 as SNEGSKA (reference sequence). The CDR3 covers 14 residues. V was clipped by 6 bases and J by 4 bases; unmatched bases: 8.

This clonotype was recorded many times. The chain joins TRBV20-1 to TRBJ2-7, with 14 nucleotides matching TRBD2. This CDR3 has 13 amino acids. Trimming removed 6 bases from V and 7 bases from J; junction bases left unmatched: 5. The V gene's germline CDR1 is DFQATT and CDR2 SNEGSKA (reference sequence). Written as DNA, the CDR3 is TGCAGTGCCACGGGACTAGCGGGAGTTGAGCAGTACTTC. Amino acid sequence: CSATGLAGVEQYF.

This clonotype appeared many times. The chain recombines TRBV6-2 or TRBV6-3 with TRBJ2-3; 7 bases are a match to TRBD1. With V trimmed by 10 bases and J by 5 bases, 9 bases remained unmatched. The CDR3 is 13 amino acids. Per the germline V gene, CDR1 is MNHEY and CDR2 is SVGEGT. As DNA, the CDR3 is TGTGCCATCAGAGATCAGGGGGAAGATACGCAGTATTTT. It translates to CAIRDQGEDTQYF.

This clonotype was found many times. Here the CDR3 reads CASSLGFGIQETQYF. The CDR3 nucleotides are TGTGCCAGCAGCTTAGGCTTCGGGATACAAGAGACCCAGTACTTC. V gene TRBV11-3 combines with J gene TRBJ2-5, with D tentatively TRBD2 (5 bases). Germline assignment: CDR1 SGHNT and CDR2 YENEEA. V lost 1 base and J 2 bases, leaving 11 bases between the germline ends. This CDR3 comprises 15 residues.

The chain recombines TRBV10-2 with TRBJ2-7; 15 bases line up with TRBD2. CDR3 length: 16 amino acids. Looked up from germline, CDR1 is WSHSY and CDR2 is SAAADI. V trimming: 4 bases; J trimming: 4 bases; junction bases outside the gene matches: 5. CDR3 region: CASSGTGTSGRYEQYF. The CDR3 DNA reads as TGCGCCAGCAGTGGGACCGGGACTAGCGGGAGGTACGAGCAGTACTTC.

Ten or more counts support this clonotype. The rearrangement joins TRBV7-2 to TRBJ2-1; D gene uncertain. The CDR3 spans 13 residues. Germline V gene lookup returns CDR1 SGHTA and CDR2 FQGNSA. V lost 3 bases and J 6 bases, leaving 9 bases between the germline ends. The CDR3 DNA is TGTGCCAGCAGCTTGTACTATTCCAATGAGCAGTTCTTC. This gives the protein CASSLYYSNEQFF. The full variable domain, in which reference TRBV7-2 and TRBJ2-1 provide the parts outside the CDR3, is GAGVSQSPSNKVTEKGKDVELRCDPISGHTALYWYRQSLGQGLEFLIYFQGNSAPDKSGLPSDRFSAERTGGSVSTLTIQRTQQEDSAVYLCASSLYYSNEQFFGPGTRLTVL.

This clonotype was counted ten times or more. The chain is built from TRBV7-3 and TRBJ1-2; D is unclear. Germline lookup yields CDR1 SGHTA and CDR2 FQGTGA. CDR3 size: 16 residues. Trimming removed 4 bases from V and 8 bases from J, with 23 bases in between. CDR3: CASSSGTASDSRGYTF. CDR3 DNA: TGTGCCAGCAGCTCCGGCACTGCTTCGGATTCACGGGGCTACACCTTC.

The sample holds many counts of this clonotype. V gene TRBV29-1 combines with J gene TRBJ2-2; maybe TRBD2 (6 bases). Germline V gives CDR1 SQVTM, CDR2 ANQGSEA. With 7 bases removed from V and 0 bases from J, the gap between germline ends came to 15 bases. There are 15 residues in the CDR3. CDR3 nucleotides: TGCAGCGCTAGCGAATCACCTTCGAACACCGGGGAGCTGTTTTTT. Translated: CSASESPSNTGELFF.

This clonotype was recorded many times. V is TRBV6-1 and J is TRBJ1-2, with TRBD1 matching 8 bases. Germline-derived CDR1 and CDR2 are MNHNS and SASEGT. V shed 5 bases, J shed 4 bases, and the junction held 6 bases outside the gene matches. The CDR3 has 14 amino acids. The CDR3 DNA reads TGTGCCAGCAGTACACGACAGGGGACCTATGGCTACACCTTC. Protein: CASSTRQGTYGYTF.

This clonotype showed up many times. V and J are TRBV2 and TRBJ1-1, with D perhaps TRBD1 (5 bases). Germline values: CDR1 SNHLY, CDR2 FYNNEI. The CDR3 spans 14 residues. Trimming left V 8 bases short and J 1 base short, with 14 bases between. CDR3 sequence: CASVSGWENTEAFF. Here the CDR3 DNA reads TGTGCCAGCGTGTCAGGGTGGGAGAACACTGAAGCTTTCTTT.

This clonotype was observed a few times. The chain uses TRBV20-1 and TRBJ2-1, with unresolved D. CDR1 is DFQATT, CDR2 SNEGSKA, per germline (reference sequence). The V and J ends lost 1 base and 0 bases respectively, with 7 bases between them. There are 14 residues in the CDR3. The chain's CDR3 is CSARGVGSYNEQFF. The CDR3 DNA reads as TGCAGTGCTAGAGGGGTAGGCTCCTACAATGAGCAGTTCTTC.

This clonotype was seen many times. This chain uses TRBV28 with TRBJ1-1; D remains unclear. Germline V gives CDR1 MDHEN, CDR2 SYDVKM. Deletions cut 5 bases from V and 4 bases from J, with 14 bases between. The CDR3 is 14 residues long. CDR3 in amino acids: CASSPAVRITEAFF. In DNA form, the CDR3 reads TGTGCCAGCAGTCCAGCGGTTCGTATCACTGAAGCTTTCTTT.

Concerning this clonotype: Since no conserved phenylalanine or tryptophan closes the CDR3, a read error is the likely cause. The chain recombines TRBV20-1 with TRBJ2-1; D ambiguous. This CDR3 has 11 residues. In germline, CDR1 is DFQATT, CDR2 SNEGSKA (reference sequence). Trimming pared 3 bases from V and 3 bases from J, leaving 3 bases between. In nucleotides, the CDR3 is TGCAGTGCTAGCCTCTACAATGAGCAGTTCCTC. Translation gives CSASLYNEQFL.

The gene calls are TRBV29-1 and TRBJ2-7; possible D gene TRBD2, 5 bases. The CDR3 is 11 amino acids. The V end lost 4 bases, the J end lost 9 bases, and 13 bases lay between the germline ends. Germline CDR1 is SQVTM and CDR2 is ANQGSEA. DNA of the CDR3: TGCAGCGTTGCGTTCGACTACCGGCAGTACTTC. Protein: CSVAFDYRQYF.

This clonotype came up many times. The CDR3 loop reads CSARDQDMNTEAFF. CDR3 nucleotides: TGCAGTGCTAGAGATCAGGACATGAACACTGAAGCTTTCTTT. This chain connects TRBV20-1 to TRBJ1-1; D perhaps matches TRBD1 (5 bases). Trimming shortened V by 0 bases and J by 0 bases, and 8 bases separated the two germline ends. The length of the CDR3 is 14 residues. In germline, CDR1 is DFQATT, CDR2 SNEGSKA (reference sequence).

This clonotype was counted only a few times. CDR3 amino acids: CASSYPHRRDKKHEQFF. CDR3 sequence (DNA): TGTGCCAGCAGTTACCCCCACCGACGGGATAAAAAGCATGAGCAGTTCTTC. The chain has TRBV6-2 or TRBV6-3 and TRBJ2-1; tentatively, D is TRBD2 (5 bases). V was cut by 2 bases and J by 8 bases, with 22 bases left in between. CDR3 length: 17 amino acids. CDR1 is MNHEY and CDR2 is SVGEGT in the germline V gene.

Ten or more counts support this clonotype. A clone one base away is much larger, so this may be a read error. The rearrangement joins TRBV7-9 to TRBJ2-2; no firm D call. There are 11 residues in the CDR3. CDR1 is SEHNR and CDR2 is FQNEAQ in the germline V gene (reference sequence). The germline V and J ends were trimmed by 5 bases and 7 bases, with 5 bases remaining between them. Written as DNA, the CDR3 is TGTGCCAGCAGCCCGGACGGGGAGCTGTTTTTT. Translation: CASSPDGELFF.

This clonotype was recorded many times. J is TRBJ2-7 and V is TRBV28, with TRBD2 matching 8 bases. The ends lost 5 bases at V and 4 bases at J; junction bases unmatched: 7. The CDR3 totals 14 residues. Germline assignment: CDR1 MDHEN and CDR2 SYDVKM. The CDR3 nucleotides are TGTGCCAGCAGTACAACCGGGAGGGTTTACGAGCAGTACTTC. Its translation: CASSTTGRVYEQYF.

Remarks on this clonotype: The junction and the germline gene differ at one end; a read error may be behind it. This chain joins TRBV29-1 and TRBJ2-1, with 7 bases identical to TRBD2. The length of the CDR3 is 15 residues. Germline CDR1 SQVTM, CDR2 ANQGSEA. The CDR3 loop is CGVEGAPSGYNEQFF. In DNA form, the CDR3 reads TGCGGCGTTGAAGGCGCACCTAGCGGCTACAATGAGCAGTTCTTC.

This clonotype has a handful of counts. The J gene is TRBJ1-2, the V gene TRBV9; D is uncertain. There are 14 residues in the CDR3. Germline CDR1 reads SGDLS; CDR2 reads YYNGEE. V shed 0 bases and J shed 3 bases, with 9 bases lying between them. The CDR3 here is CASSVAPEDYGYTF. DNA for the CDR3: TGTGCCAGCAGCGTAGCCCCGGAAGACTATGGCTACACCTTC.

This clonotype was observed a handful of times. The chain couples TRBV20-1 to TRBJ2-2, with 11 bases lining up with TRBD2. Germline CDR1 reads DFQATT; CDR2 reads SNEGSKA (reference sequence). The J segment lost 0 bases and the V segment lost 5 bases, leaving 11 bases of the junction unmatched. This CDR3 spans 18 amino acids. The DNA of the CDR3 is TGCAGTGCTCGGGGGACTAGCGGACAATTAGCGAACACCGGGGAGCTGTTTTTT. This encodes CSARGTSGQLANTGELFF.

As to this clonotype: A much larger clone lies a single base off, so this may be a read error. This rearrangement joins TRBV7-9 to TRBJ2-5; D unresolved. CDR1 SEHNR and CDR2 FQNEAQ come from the germline V gene (reference sequence). The CDR3 length is 12 residues. The CDR3 DNA follows: TGTGCCAGCAGCTTAATACCAGAGGCCCAGTACTTC. Encoded protein: CASSLIPEAQYF.

This clonotype was picked up a small number of times. This chain links TRBV15 with TRBJ2-7; 12 positions agree with TRBD2. After removal of 3 bases from V and 3 bases from J, the junction contained 3 bases not matched to a gene. From germline, CDR1 is LNHNV and CDR2 YYDKDF (reference sequence). CDR3 length: 15 amino acids. CDR3 protein: CATSSLAGGYYEQYF. The CDR3 nucleotides read TGTGCCACCAGCAGTCTAGCGGGAGGGTACTACGAGCAGTACTTC. The variable domain in full, with the rest retrieved from reference TRBV15 and TRBJ2-7, is DAMVIQNPRYQVTQFGKPVTLSCSQTLNHNVMYWYQQKSSQAPKLLFHYYDKDFNNEADTPDNFQSRRPNTSFCFLDIRSPGLGDTAMYLCATSSLAGGYYEQYFGPGTRLTVT.

In this sample, this clonotype turned up many times. CDR3 protein: CSARDLAQLMNTEAFF. In DNA, the CDR3 is TGCAGTGCTAGAGATCTGGCGCAACTCATGAACACTGAAGCTTTCTTT. V and J are TRBV20-1 and TRBJ1-1; D unresolved. CDR1 and CDR2 from the germline V gene are DFQATT and SNEGSKA (reference sequence). V dropped 0 bases and J dropped 0 bases, with 14 bases sitting between them. This CDR3 has 16 residues.

This clonotype appeared many times. The chain links TRBV7-3 to TRBJ2-7; D unresolved. V was trimmed by 5 bases and J by 1 base, leaving 12 bases between them. CDR1 is SGHTA, CDR2 FQGTGA, per germline. The CDR3 is 14 residues long. The CDR3 sequence is CASSPRPGSYEQYF. The CDR3 nucleotides read TGTGCCAGCAGCCCCCGGCCCGGATCCTACGAGCAGTACTTC.

In its sample, this clonotype was seen many times. V gene TRBV6-5 combines with J gene TRBJ2-7; D call uncertain. The ends were cut back, 0 bases at V and 7 bases at J, with 10 bases in the middle. The CDR3 is 13 amino acids. In germline, CDR1 is MNHEY, CDR2 SVGAGI. The CDR3, as DNA: TGTGCCAGCAGTTACTCGAATTCCAGGGAGCAGTACTTC. Amino acids: CASSYSNSREQYF.